Reported below is one T cell receptor (beta chain). The CDR3 is made up of 14 amino acids. Deletions cut 3 bases from V and 5 bases from J, with 14 bases between. Germline CDR1 is MGHRA and CDR2 is YSYEKL. The data were obtained in a study of blood T cell repertoires in COVID-19. Study context: Sites in the United States, Italy and Spain provided acute and convalescent COVID-19 samples. T cells, B-cell-depleted T cells, or PBMCs provided the cDNA or gDNA that served as material.

The assay was immunoSEQ multiplex PCR, and TCRdb's table has in-frame clones only and misses some. The data contain 250,000 or so clones, about 89% of them seen just once; the ten biggest clones take up roughly 8%. The sequence came from a man aged 40-49 years with active or convalescent COVID-19. V and J are TRBV4-1 and TRBJ2-7; D possibly corresponds to TRBD1 (6 bases). The specimen was peripheral blood. This CDR3 reads CASSHSTGYNEQYF. CDR3 sequence (DNA): TGCGCCAGCAGCCACAGCACAGGGTACAACGAGCAGTACTTC.